These 22 T cell receptor beta chains came from one sample sequenced in a study of T-cell reconstitution after alpha-beta-depleted transplantation in children. Unique molecular identifiers featured in how the TCRbeta library was prepared. TCRdb recomputed calls from the PCR reads with MiXCR, one row per CDR3 protein. The sample consists of hundreds of thousands of distinct CDR3 sequences, roughly 13% of them appearing once. The sample consisted of PBMCs, mostly from graft donor cells, taken 360 days after TCRalphabeta/CD19-depleted stem cell transplant. The receptors derive from a male patient aged 10 to 17 who had a stem cell transplant for acute myeloid leukemia, so the T cells may come from the graft donor.

In this sample, this clonotype turned up a few times. The chain uses TRBV7-9 and TRBJ2-1; D is unresolved. This CDR3 region has 13 residues. Trimming took off 7 bases at V and 8 bases at J, with 15 bases between the two ends. The germline V gene has CDR1 SEHNR and CDR2 FQNEAQ (reference sequence). DNA for the CDR3: TGTGCCAGCACCTGGACCCACGAGGATGAGCAGTTCTTC. Encoded protein: CASTWTHEDEQFF.

This clonotype was detected many times. This chain connects TRBV7-8 to TRBJ2-7; D gene unclear. The CDR3 length is 13 residues. V was trimmed by 2 bases and J by 1 base, leaving 6 bases between them. Germline CDR1 and CDR2: SGHVS and FQNEAQ. The CDR3 protein is CASSLRLSYEQYF. Written as DNA, the CDR3 is TGTGCCAGCAGCTTACGACTGTCCTACGAGCAGTACTTC.

This chain connects TRBV7-2 to TRBJ2-1; a possible D gene is TRBD1 (6 bases). The CDR3 loop spans 15 amino acids. Per the germline V gene, CDR1 is SGHTA and CDR2 is FQGNSA. V lost 1 base to trimming and J lost 3 bases, with 10 bases between them. The CDR3 DNA sequence: TGTGCCAGCAGCTTAGACAGGGTAGGCTACAATGAGCAGTTCTTC. This encodes CASSLDRVGYNEQFF.

The rearrangement joins TRBV2 to TRBJ2-5; possible D gene TRBD2, 5 bases. This CDR3 is 10 amino acids long. Between the trimmed V and J ends, which lost 8 bases and 7 bases, there was a span of 8 bases. Germline V CDR1 and CDR2: SNHLY, FYNNEI. Here the CDR3 reads CASRAGTQYF. The CDR3 DNA is TGTGCCAGCCGCGCGGGGACCCAGTACTTC.

This clonotype showed up just a few times. The J gene is TRBJ2-7, the V gene TRBV12-3 or TRBV12-4; 11 bases are shared with TRBD1. V lost 6 bases, J lost 9 bases, and 4 bases stayed unmatched. The CDR3 is 12 residues long. This CDR3 is CASSRDRGRQYF. CDR3 DNA: TGTGCCAGCAGCCGGGACAGGGGGAGGCAGTACTTC.

This chain links TRBV29-1 with TRBJ2-7, with 7 bases matching TRBD2. V lost 4 bases to trimming and J lost 4 bases; unmatched junction nucleotides: 10. CDR1 and CDR2 from the germline V gene are SQVTM and ANQGSEA. CDR3 length: 14 residues. The CDR3 region is CSVVPGTTLYEQYF. CDR3 sequence (DNA): TGCAGCGTTGTCCCCGGGACTACCTTATACGAGCAGTACTTC.

The gene calls are TRBV6-5 and TRBJ2-1; unclear D gene. CDR1 and CDR2 from the germline V gene are MNHEY and SVGAGI. There are 16 residues in the CDR3. V was shortened by 0 bases and J by 7 bases, with 16 bases between the two germline ends. CDR3 protein: CASSYSSPAPLNEQFF. CDR3 bases: TGTGCCAGCAGTTACTCTTCCCCGGCTCCATTGAATGAGCAGTTCTTC.

The table lists this clonotype with many counts. One junction end does not reproduce the germline sequence, and a read error may be involved. The genes are TRBV29-1 and TRBJ2-7; possible D gene TRBD2, 6 bases. The CDR3 spans 12 residues. Germline loops: CDR1 SQVTM, CDR2 ANQGSEA. DNA for the CDR3: TGCAGTCCGTCGGGCGGGGCGTTAAATCAACGTTTC. Translating it yields CSPSGGALNQRF.

This clonotype was seen a handful of times. The chain employs TRBV12-3 or TRBV12-4 and TRBJ2-3; D gene ambiguous. V lost 2 bases and J lost 0, with 24 bases in between. CDR3 length: 20 residues. CDR3 residues: CASSLLAHVGRRPSTDTQYF. DNA for the CDR3: TGTGCCAGCAGTTTATTGGCCCACGTCGGTCGAAGGCCTAGCACAGATACGCAGTATTTT.

Many counts were recorded for this clonotype. The chain is built from TRBV28 and TRBJ2-3; weak D call: TRBD1 (6 bases). V lost 5 bases to trimming and J lost 4 bases, with 13 bases between them. The germline gives CDR1 MDHEN, CDR2 SYDVKM. There are 14 residues in the CDR3. The CDR3 spells CASSTGSGPDTQYF. In DNA form, the CDR3 reads TGTGCCAGCAGTACAGGGTCTGGTCCAGATACGCAGTATTTT.

This chain connects TRBV21-1 to TRBJ2-2; the table's D call, TRBD2, has no DNA check behind it. TRBV21-1 is classified as a pseudogene. CDR3 length equals 16 residues. CDR3 amino acids: CASSKWARYRTGELFF. The CDR3 nucleotides read TGTGCCAGCAGCAAATGGGCCAGATACCGAACCGGGGAGCTGTTTTTT.

This sequence joins TRBV10-3 and TRBJ1-1; D might be TRBD1 (6 bases). V lost 4 bases and J lost 0, with 9 bases in between. Germline loops: CDR1 ENHRY, CDR2 SYGVKD. The CDR3 contains 14 residues. The CDR3, as DNA: TGTGCCATCAGTGTTCAGGGGCTGAACACTGAAGCTTTCTTT. This codes for CAISVQGLNTEAFF.

The chain joins TRBV4-3 to TRBJ1-2; the D is unclear. Germline loops: CDR1 LGHNA, CDR2 YSLEER. Trimming pared 2 bases from V and 6 bases from J, leaving 10 bases between. This CDR3 has 13 amino acids. The CDR3 DNA sequence: TGCGCCAGCAGCCAATTTAGCGGGAATGGCTACACCTTC. It is translated as CASSQFSGNGYTF.

This clonotype has a count of ten or more. In DNA form, the CDR3 reads TGCGCCAGCAGCCCACCGGGACAGGTCTCCTACGAGCAGTACTTC. Amino acid sequence: CASSPPGQVSYEQYF. The V call is TRBV5-1, the J call TRBJ2-7, with 8 bases fitting TRBD1. Trimming at V came to 4 bases and at J to 0 bases, leaving 6 bases not matched to a gene. The CDR3 consists of 15 residues. Germline-derived CDR1 and CDR2 are SGHRS and YFSETQ.

The J gene is TRBJ2-7, the V gene TRBV2, with D uncertain. The CDR3 spans 14 residues. V dropped 0 bases and J dropped 3 bases, with 9 bases sitting between them. Germline V gene data show CDR1 as SNHLY and CDR2 as FYNNEI. The DNA of the CDR3 is TGTGCCAGCAGTGAAGCGGGCGGTTACTACGAGCAGTACTTC. Translating gives CASSEAGGYYEQYF.

This clonotype has a handful of counts. The chain employs TRBV7-2 and TRBJ2-1, with 11 bases identical to TRBD2. After removal of 4 bases from V and 4 bases from J, the junction contained 6 bases not matched to a gene. The CDR3 length is 16 residues. From germline, CDR1 is SGHTA and CDR2 FQGNSA. The CDR3 protein is CASSYRLAGLYNEQFF. Written as DNA, the CDR3 is TGTGCCAGCAGCTATCGACTAGCGGGGTTGTACAATGAGCAGTTCTTC. The entire variable domain, with the rest obtained from reference TRBV7-2 and TRBJ2-1, is as follows: GAGVSQSPSNKVTEKGKDVELRCDPISGHTALYWYRQSLGQGLEFLIYFQGNSAPDKSGLPSDRFSAERTGGSVSTLTIQRTQQEDSAVYLCASSYRLAGLYNEQFFGPGTRLTVL.

The rearrangement joins TRBV7-2 to TRBJ2-5; D is uncertain. This CDR3 has 13 amino acids. V lost 3 bases to trimming and J lost 0 bases, with 5 bases between them. Germline loops: CDR1 SGHTA, CDR2 FQGNSA. This CDR3 is CASSFMYQETQYF. CDR3 coding DNA: TGTGCCAGCAGCTTTATGTACCAAGAGACCCAGTACTTC.

The rearrangement links TRBV9 to TRBJ2-1; 7 bases align to TRBD2. This CDR3 comprises 16 residues. Germline V gene lookup returns CDR1 SGDLS and CDR2 YYNGEE. J lost 7 bases, V lost 4 bases, and 14 bases had no gene match. The DNA of the CDR3 is TGTGCCAGCAGCACCCACGGACTAGGGAATTTTAATGAGCAGTTCTTC. This codes for CASSTHGLGNFNEQFF.

The CDR3 spells CSARVRGKAYEQYF. The CDR3 DNA reads as TGCAGTGCTAGGGTTAGGGGTAAAGCCTACGAGCAGTACTTC. The chain has TRBV20-1 and TRBJ2-7, with D possibly being TRBD1 (5 bases). This CDR3 is built from 14 residues. Trimming cost V 3 bases and J 2 bases, with 14 bases left between them. Germline values: CDR1 DFQATT, CDR2 SNEGSKA (reference sequence).

The gene calls are TRBV29-1 and TRBJ2-3; D gene unclear. Trimming cost V 7 bases and J 6 bases, with 17 bases left between them. The CDR3 loop spans 13 amino acids. Germline CDR1 is SQVTM and CDR2 is ANQGSEA. The CDR3 DNA reads TGCAGCGCCGCCTCCTCTGAGCAGGATACGCAGTATTTT. Translated: CSAASSEQDTQYF.

In its sample, this clonotype was seen a few times. The rearrangement uses TRBV20-1 and TRBJ2-1; 12 nucleotides agree with TRBD2. Germline V gene data show CDR1 as DFQATT and CDR2 as SNEGSKA (reference sequence). With 0 bases clipped from V and 5 bases from J, the junction kept 14 bases outside the gene matches. The CDR3 runs to 19 residues. Here the CDR3 DNA reads TGCAGTGCTAGAGATTGGCTAGCGGGAGGGCCCTCATCCAACAATGAGCAGTTCTTC. Translating gives CSARDWLAGGPSSNNEQFF.

Turning to this clonotype: Given the absence of the conserved phenylalanine or tryptophan at the CDR3 end, a read error is likely. The rearrangement links TRBV12-5 to TRBJ1-5; 8 bases match TRBD1. CDR1 is LGHNT and CDR2 is FRNRAP in the germline V gene. The CDR3 loop spans 14 amino acids. J lost 3 bases, V lost 5 bases, and 3 bases had no gene match. CDR3 loop: CASGPGGVNQPQHC. For the CDR3, the DNA is TGTGCTAGTGGTCCAGGGGGCGTCAATCAGCCCCAGCATTGT.